The clone carrying this T cell receptor beta chain turned up a few times. This sample stems from a study of blood T cell repertoires in COVID-19. Study overall: The analysed material was cDNA or gDNA that came from T cells, B-cell-depleted T cells, or PBMCs.

Per the germline V gene, CDR1 is KGHDR and CDR2 is SFDVKD. Trimming left V 2 bases short and J 5 bases short, with 8 bases between. The CDR3 sequence is 14 residues long. Individuals drawn from approximately 22 US areas were roughly 18 to 89 years old. Assignment of participants to cohorts was predicated upon participant-reported clinical history. Some clones are missing from TCRdb's copy, which holds only in-frame ones; the method was immunoSEQ multiplex PCR. Of about 300,000 clones in the sample, about 85% were seen once. This receptor was identified in a woman aged 25-40 years who had recovered from COVID-19. The V gene is TRBV24-1, the J gene TRBJ2-2, with a possible D match to TRBD1 (5 bases). Sequences were obtained from PBMCs or T cells enriched from blood (not recorded which). The CDR3 DNA sequence: TGTGCCACCAGTGATTACCCAGGGACCGGGGAGCTGTTTTTT. This translates into CATSDYPGTGELFF.